The clone carrying this T cell receptor (beta chain) was counted only a few times. Its antigen is as yet unknown. Germline CDR1 and CDR2: LNHDA and SQIVND (reference sequence). The CDR3 loop spans 13 amino acids. V shed 5 bases and J 8 bases; nucleotides not matched to a gene: 2. The method was immunoSEQ multiplex PCR; TCRdb's version includes in-frame clones alone and lacks a portion of them. The sample yields about 36,000 clones, around three quarters seen once. This entry comes from a study of CD4 T cells in relation to SARS-CoV-2 and coronaviruses. About the research overall: Crossreactive spike epitopes shared across donors were mapped to their HLA restriction.

The chain combines TRBV19 with TRBJ1-6; TRBD1 matches 8 bases. The TCR sequence derives from an adult with COVID-19. The sequenced material came from memory CD4+ T cells from PBMCs, cultured in vitro. CDR3 protein: CASSGQGDSPLHF. The DNA of the CDR3 is TGTGCCAGTAGTGGACAGGGCGATTCACCCCTCCACTTT.